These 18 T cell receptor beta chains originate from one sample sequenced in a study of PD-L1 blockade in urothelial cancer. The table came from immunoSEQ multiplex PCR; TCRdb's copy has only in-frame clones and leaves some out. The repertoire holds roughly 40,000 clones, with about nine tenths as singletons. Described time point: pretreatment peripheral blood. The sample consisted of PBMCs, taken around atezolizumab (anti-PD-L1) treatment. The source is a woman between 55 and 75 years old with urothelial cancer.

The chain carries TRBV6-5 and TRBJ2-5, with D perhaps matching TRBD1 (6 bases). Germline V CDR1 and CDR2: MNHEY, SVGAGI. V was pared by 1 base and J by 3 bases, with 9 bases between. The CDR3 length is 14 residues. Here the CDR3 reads CASSYLGQKETQYF. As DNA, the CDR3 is TGTGCCAGCAGTTACTTAGGACAGAAAGAGACCCAGTACTTC.

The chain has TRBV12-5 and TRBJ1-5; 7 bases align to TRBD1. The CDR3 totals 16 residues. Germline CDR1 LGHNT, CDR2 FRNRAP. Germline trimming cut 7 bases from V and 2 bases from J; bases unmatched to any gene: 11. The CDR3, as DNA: TGTGCTAGTGCCTCCTCAGGGGGGAAAGGCAATCAGCCCCAGCATTTT. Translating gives CASASSGGKGNQPQHF.

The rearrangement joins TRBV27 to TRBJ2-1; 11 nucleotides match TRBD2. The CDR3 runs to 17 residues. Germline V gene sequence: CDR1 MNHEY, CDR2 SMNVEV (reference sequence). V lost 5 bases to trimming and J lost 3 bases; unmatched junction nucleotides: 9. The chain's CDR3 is CASSILGSGRVYNEQFF. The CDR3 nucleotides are TGTGCCAGCAGTATTCTGGGTAGCGGGAGGGTCTACAATGAGCAGTTCTTC.

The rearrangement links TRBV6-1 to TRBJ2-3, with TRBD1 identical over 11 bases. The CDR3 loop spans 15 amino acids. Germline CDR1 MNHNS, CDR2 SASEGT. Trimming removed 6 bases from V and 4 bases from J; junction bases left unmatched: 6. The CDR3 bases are TGTGCCAGCAGGGACAGGGGGCTTCACGCAGATACGCAGTATTTT. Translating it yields CASRDRGLHADTQYF.

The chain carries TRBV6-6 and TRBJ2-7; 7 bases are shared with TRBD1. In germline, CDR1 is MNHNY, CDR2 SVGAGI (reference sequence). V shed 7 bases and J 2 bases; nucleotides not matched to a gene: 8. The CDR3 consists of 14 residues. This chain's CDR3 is CASTSTGQAYEQYF. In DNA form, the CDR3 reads TGTGCCAGCACCTCGACCGGACAGGCCTACGAGCAGTACTTC.

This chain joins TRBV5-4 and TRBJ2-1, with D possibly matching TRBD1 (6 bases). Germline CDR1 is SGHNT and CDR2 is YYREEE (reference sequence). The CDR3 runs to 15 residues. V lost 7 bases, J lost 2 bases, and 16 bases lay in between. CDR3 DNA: TGTGCCAGCGTAGGGACCCAGGGGACCTACAATGAGCAGTTCTTC. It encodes CASVGTQGTYNEQFF. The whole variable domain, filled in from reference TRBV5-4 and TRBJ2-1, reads ETGVTQSPTHLIKTRGQQVTLRCSSQSGHNTVSWYQQALGQGPQFIFQYYREEENGRGNFPPRFSGLQFPNYSSELNVNALELDDSALYLCASVGTQGTYNEQFFGPGTRLTVL.

The CDR3 DNA is TGTGCCAGTAGTATCGGGACGGGAGGCTTATATGAGCAGTTCTTC. Encoded protein: CASSIGTGGLYEQFF. The chain couples TRBV19 to TRBJ2-1; 7 bases line up with TRBD2. Germline V gene sequence: CDR1 LNHDA, CDR2 SQIVND (reference sequence). The CDR3 runs 15 residues. J was trimmed by 8 bases and V by 3 bases; bases with no gene match: 10.

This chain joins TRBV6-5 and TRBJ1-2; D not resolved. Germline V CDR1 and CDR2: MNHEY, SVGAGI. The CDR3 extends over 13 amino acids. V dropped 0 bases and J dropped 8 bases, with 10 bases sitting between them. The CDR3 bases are TGTGCCAGCAGTTACTCGGTCAGTCGCGGCTACACCTTC. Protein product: CASSYSVSRGYTF.

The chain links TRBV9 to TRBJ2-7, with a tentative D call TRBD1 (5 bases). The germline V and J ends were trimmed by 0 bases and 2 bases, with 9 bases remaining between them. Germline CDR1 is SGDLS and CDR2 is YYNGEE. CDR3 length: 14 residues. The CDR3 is CASSVDTGAYEQYF. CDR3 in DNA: TGTGCCAGCAGCGTAGACACAGGCGCCTACGAGCAGTACTTC.

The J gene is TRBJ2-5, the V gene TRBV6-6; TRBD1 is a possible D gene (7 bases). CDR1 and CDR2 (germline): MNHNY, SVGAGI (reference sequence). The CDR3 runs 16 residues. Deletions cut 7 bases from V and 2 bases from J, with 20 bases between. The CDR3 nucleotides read TGTGCCAGCACCCCGTTGAGGCAGGGGGGTCAAGAGACCCAGTACTTC. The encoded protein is CASTPLRQGGQETQYF.

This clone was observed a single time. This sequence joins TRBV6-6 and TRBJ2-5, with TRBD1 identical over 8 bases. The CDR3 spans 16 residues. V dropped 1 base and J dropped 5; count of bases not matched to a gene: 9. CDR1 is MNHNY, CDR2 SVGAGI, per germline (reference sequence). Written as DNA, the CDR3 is TGTGCCAGCAGTTACTGGGCAGGGGGCAAAGTGGAGACCCAGTACTTC. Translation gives CASSYWAGGKVETQYF.

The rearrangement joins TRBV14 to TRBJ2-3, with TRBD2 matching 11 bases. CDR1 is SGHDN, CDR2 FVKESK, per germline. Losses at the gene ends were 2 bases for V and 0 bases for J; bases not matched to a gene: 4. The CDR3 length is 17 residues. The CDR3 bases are TGTGCCAGCAGCCAACGTCGGACTAGCGGGAGCACAGATACGCAGTATTTT. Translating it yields CASSQRRTSGSTDTQYF. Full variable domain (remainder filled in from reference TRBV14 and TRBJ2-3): EAGVTQFPSHSVIEKGQTVTLRCDPISGHDNLYWYRRVMGKEIKFLLHFVKESKQDESGMPNNRFLAERTGGTYSTLKVQPAELEDSGVYFCASSQRRTSGSTDTQYFGPGTRLTVL.

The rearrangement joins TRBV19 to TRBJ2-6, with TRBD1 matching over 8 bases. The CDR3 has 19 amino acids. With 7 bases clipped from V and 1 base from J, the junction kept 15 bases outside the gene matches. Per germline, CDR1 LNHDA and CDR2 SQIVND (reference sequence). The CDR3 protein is CASTKRAPRTGSGANVLTF. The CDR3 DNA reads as TGTGCCAGTACCAAGAGGGCCCCCCGGACAGGGTCTGGGGCCAACGTCCTGACTTTC.

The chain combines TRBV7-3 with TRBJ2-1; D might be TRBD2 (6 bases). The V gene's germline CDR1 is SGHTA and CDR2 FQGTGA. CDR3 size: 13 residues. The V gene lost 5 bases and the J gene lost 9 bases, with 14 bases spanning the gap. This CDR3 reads CASSPGGSTEQFF. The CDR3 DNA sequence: TGTGCCAGCAGCCCCGGGGGTAGCACTGAGCAGTTCTTC. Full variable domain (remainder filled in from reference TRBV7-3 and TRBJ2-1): GAGVSQTPSNKVTEKGKYVELRCDPISGHTALYWYRQSLGQGPEFLIYFQGTGAADDSGLPNDRFFAVRPEGSVSTLKIQRTERGDSAVYLCASSPGGSTEQFFGPGTRLTVL.

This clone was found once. CDR3 sequence reads: CASSGGQGELGKNIQYF. For the CDR3, the DNA is TGTGCCAGTAGTGGAGGACAGGGCGAGTTGGGCAAAAACATTCAGTACTTC. The V call is TRBV19, the J call TRBJ2-4; 8 bases fit TRBD1. The germline CDR1 and CDR2 sequences are LNHDA and SQIVND (reference sequence). The CDR3 loop spans 17 amino acids. V lost 5 bases, J lost 3 bases, and 12 bases stayed unmatched.

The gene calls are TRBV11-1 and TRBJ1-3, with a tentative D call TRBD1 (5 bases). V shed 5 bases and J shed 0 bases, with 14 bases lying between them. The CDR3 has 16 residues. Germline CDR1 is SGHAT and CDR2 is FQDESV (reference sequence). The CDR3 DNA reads TGTGCCAGCAGCGCAAAGGGACTGACCTCTGGAAACACCATATATTTT. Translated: CASSAKGLTSGNTIYF.

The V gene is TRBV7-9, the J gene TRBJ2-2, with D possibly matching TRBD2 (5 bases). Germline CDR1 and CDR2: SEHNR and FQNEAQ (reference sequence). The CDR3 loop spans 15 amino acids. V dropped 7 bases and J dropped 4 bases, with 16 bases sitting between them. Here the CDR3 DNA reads TGTGCCAGCACCCCTGGGGTAGGGAGCACCGGGGAGCTGTTTTTT. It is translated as CASTPGVGSTGELFF.

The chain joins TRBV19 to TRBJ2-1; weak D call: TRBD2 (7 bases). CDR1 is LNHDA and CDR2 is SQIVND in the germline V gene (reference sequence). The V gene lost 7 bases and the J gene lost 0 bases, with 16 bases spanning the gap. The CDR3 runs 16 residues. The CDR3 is CASTGAGGSSYNEQFF. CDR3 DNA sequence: TGTGCCAGTACGGGGGCCGGGGGGAGCTCCTACAATGAGCAGTTCTTC.